These 8 T cell receptor beta chains were all obtained from the same sample, sequenced in a study of neurological immune-mediated disorders. TCRdb reprocessed the 5' RACE reads via MiXCR and lists one record per CDR3 protein. The sample includes approximately 52,000 distinct CDR3 sequences, 3% to 4% of them seen just once. Sequenced sample: PBMCs. The source is a man aged 40-49 years with multiple sclerosis.

This clonotype came up many times. The chain couples TRBV6-1 to TRBJ2-5; 9 bases map to TRBD1. This CDR3 contains 14 residues. V was clipped by 7 bases and J by 1 base; unmatched bases: 4. Germline lookup yields CDR1 MNHNS and CDR2 SASEGT. The CDR3 coding sequence is TGTGCCAGCACTATGACAGGGGGCCAAGAGACCCAGTACTTC. It is translated as CASTMTGGQETQYF.

This clonotype showed up many times. A read error may account for a junction end that differs from germline. This sequence joins TRBV5-1 and TRBJ1-6; TRBD1 matches 9 bases. The germline gives CDR1 SGHRS, CDR2 YFSETQ. The CDR3 consists of 13 residues. CDR3 nucleotides: TGCGCCAGCAGCACAGGGGGCGAATCACCCCTCAACTTT. As protein: CASSTGGESPLNF.

This clonotype has ten or more counts. This sequence joins TRBV20-1 and TRBJ2-3; 8 nucleotides match TRBD2. The ends lost 1 base at V and 4 bases at J; junction bases unmatched: 1. The CDR3 has 13 amino acids. Germline V gene sequence: CDR1 DFQATT, CDR2 SNEGSKA (reference sequence). CDR3 residues: CSARVAGPDTQYF. CDR3 DNA sequence: TGCAGTGCTAGAGTAGCGGGGCCAGATACGCAGTATTTT.

This clonotype was seen repeatedly, ten times or more. This chain joins TRBV12-3 or TRBV12-4 and TRBJ1-1; tentative D call: TRBD1 (5 bases). The V end was cut by 3 bases, the J end by 4 bases, with 15 bases between. This CDR3 is built from 15 residues. Written as DNA, the CDR3 is TGTGCCAGCAGTTTGAGGAGGGGATCGACCACTGAAGCTTTCTTT. This codes for CASSLRRGSTTEAFF.

Many counts were recorded for this clonotype. A much larger clone lies a single base off, so this may be a read error. The V and J genes are TRBV20-1 and TRBJ2-3, with a tentative D call TRBD2 (5 bases). Germline V gene lookup returns CDR1 DFQATT and CDR2 SNEGSKA (reference sequence). The CDR3 has 13 residues. Trimming cost V 2 bases and J 11 bases, with 17 bases left between them. The CDR3 nucleotides read TGCAGTGCTAGAAGGACCACTAGTATGGTGCAGTATTTT. It codes for CSARRTTSMVQYF.

In its sample, this clonotype was seen many times. The chain uses TRBV5-6 and TRBJ1-1; D unclear. Germline lookup yields CDR1 SGHDT and CDR2 YYEEEE. The CDR3 runs to 15 residues. V lost 0 bases to trimming and J lost 5 bases, with 14 bases between them. In DNA form, the CDR3 reads TGTGCCAGCAGCTTGGGCACCTATGGTGTGACTGAAGCTTTCTTT. This encodes CASSLGTYGVTEAFF.

The gene calls are TRBV29-1 and TRBJ1-2; no reliable D call. The CDR3 is 14 amino acids. Trimming cost V 4 bases and J 5 bases, with 17 bases left between them. Germline V gene lookup returns CDR1 SQVTM and CDR2 ANQGSEA. The CDR3 sequence: CSVGLGSGSYGYTF. In DNA, the CDR3 is TGCAGCGTTGGGCTCGGGTCTGGAAGTTATGGCTACACCTTC.

This clonotype was observed many times. V gene TRBV7-9 combines with J gene TRBJ2-1; 7 nucleotides agree with TRBD2. This CDR3 is built from 16 residues. Per the germline V gene, CDR1 is SEHNR and CDR2 is FQNEAQ (reference sequence). V lost 6 bases to trimming and J lost 8 bases; unmatched junction nucleotides: 16. CDR3 coding DNA: TGTGCCAGCAGGGCGGAACCGGGACGGGGAGGGGATGAGCAGTTCTTC. Amino acid sequence: CASRAEPGRGGDEQFF.